This TCR beta chain originates from a study of blood T cells in healthy people across ages. Germline values: CDR1 MGHRA, CDR2 YSYEKL. V lost 0 bases to trimming and J lost 3 bases; unmatched junction nucleotides: 9. This CDR3 contains 17 residues. Primers used in a second PCR of about 7 to 11 cycles were a sample-barcoded 5' primer and a J-beta primer mix. TCRdb re-called the 5' RACE reads through MiXCR, storing one row per CDR3 protein. The sample holds 950,000 to 1,200,000 distinct CDR3 sequences, around two fifths seen once. The chain uses TRBV4-1 and TRBJ2-7; TRBD1 matches 9 bases. Sequencing was carried out using blood. This TCR came from a man aged 18 to 29 in good health. The CDR3 protein is CASSQDVSGTGSYEQYF. Written as DNA, the CDR3 is TGCGCCAGCAGCCAAGATGTATCGGGGACAGGGAGCTACGAGCAGTACTTC.